This TCR beta chain stems from a study of blood T cell repertoires in COVID-19. Per the original methods: Estimates of nucleated cell counts were drawn from the amplification of reference gene primers. Only in-frame clones appear in the TCRdb table, and some are missing; sequencing was by immunoSEQ multiplex PCR. The DNA gave D and trimming, while V, J and clone size come from that table. Counted here are some 120,000 clones, over 70% occurring once; the ten biggest clones make up 5.9%. V was clipped by 5 bases and J by 7 bases; unmatched bases: 7. The CDR3 extends over 13 amino acids. The germline V gene encodes CDR1 MNHEY and CDR2 SVGEGT.

Sequencing input: peripheral blood. The chain has TRBV6-2 or TRBV6-3 and TRBJ1-2; TRBD1 matches 7 bases. This receptor was obtained from an elderly man with active or convalescent COVID-19. The CDR3 here is CASSDRVYGGYTF. For the CDR3, the DNA is TGTGCCAGCAGTGACAGGGTCTACGGTGGCTACACCTTC.